These 24 T cell receptor beta chains were all obtained from the same sample, sequenced in a study of graft-versus-host responses after intestinal transplantation. The repertoire was sequenced with immunoSEQ multiplex PCR; TCRdb's copy has only in-frame clones and lacks some. The table includes under 25,000 clones, 86% detected once. The sequences come from bone marrow, collected approximately 120 days after transplant. All receptors come from a human patient who received an intestinal transplant, so some T cells may come from the graft donor.

The chain joins TRBV7-9 to TRBJ2-2, with D possibly TRBD2 on 6 matching bases. CDR1 SEHNR and CDR2 FQNEAQ come from the germline V gene (reference sequence). The V end was cut by 5 bases, the J end by 6 bases, with 16 bases between. The CDR3 length is 15 residues. This chain's CDR3 is CASSPPGDLPGELFF. The CDR3 region has the DNA TGTGCCAGCAGCCCCCCGGGAGATCTCCCCGGGGAGCTGTTTTTT.

The genes are TRBV6-5 and TRBJ1-2; 7 positions agree with TRBD1. V lost 2 bases and J lost 7; bases outside the gene matches: 4. CDR3 length equals 13 residues. Per the germline V gene, CDR1 is MNHEY and CDR2 is SVGAGI. For the CDR3, the DNA is TGTGCCAGCAGTTACCAGACAGGGAGTGGCTACACCTTC. Translated, it gives CASSYQTGSGYTF.

This clone was recorded a few times. A far larger clone is one nucleotide away, so this likely arose from a read error. The V call is TRBV19, the J call TRBJ1-3; maybe TRBD1 (5 bases). CDR3 length: 11 amino acids. With 11 bases removed from V and 9 bases from J, the gap between germline ends came to 14 bases. Germline-derived CDR1 and CDR2 are LNHDA and SQIVND (reference sequence). The CDR3: CACGTISTIYF. CDR3 sequence (DNA): TGTGCCTGTGGGACGATAAGCACCATATATTTT.

This clone was observed a few times. This chain connects TRBV6-5 to TRBJ2-3; D gene ambiguous. CDR3 length: 14 amino acids. V was shortened by 0 bases and J by 0 bases, with 4 bases between the two germline ends. Germline-derived CDR1 and CDR2 are MNHEY and SVGAGI. The CDR3 bases are TGTGCCAGCAGTTACTCGACTAGCACAGATACGCAGTATTTT. Translation gives CASSYSTSTDTQYF.

Only one count was recorded for this clone. The chain combines TRBV23-1 with TRBJ2-6, with D possibly TRBD1 on 8 matching bases. TRBV23-1 is an ORF, and what it does is uncertain. V gave up 7 bases and J gave up 2 bases, with 12 bases separating them. There are 15 residues in the CDR3. CDR3 sequence reads: CASNTGGAGANVLTF. The CDR3 DNA reads as TGCGCCAGCAATACAGGGGGGGCTGGGGCCAACGTCCTGACTTTC.

The chain employs TRBV7-8 and TRBJ2-3; D may correspond to TRBD1 or TRBD2 (5 bases each). Per germline, CDR1 SGHVS and CDR2 FQNEAQ. Trimming stripped 5 bases from V and 2 bases from J, with 17 bases between. This CDR3 has 16 residues. DNA for the CDR3: TGTGCCAGCAGCCCATGGGACCACACATCCACAGATACGCAGTATTTT. This encodes CASSPWDHTSTDTQYF.

This chain connects TRBV18 to TRBJ1-1, with D possibly TRBD1 on 5 matching bases. Trimming cost V 3 bases and J 0 bases, with 8 bases left between them. CDR1 KGHSH and CDR2 LQKENI come from the germline V gene. This CDR3 spans 14 amino acids. CDR3: CASSPSGMNTEAFF. The CDR3 DNA reads TGTGCCAGCTCACCGTCAGGGATGAACACTGAAGCTTTCTTT.

The rearrangement joins TRBV29-1 to TRBJ2-1; 12 nucleotides agree with TRBD2. The germline gives CDR1 SQVTM, CDR2 ANQGSEA. The V segment lost 4 bases and the J segment 2 bases; nucleotides outside the gene matches: 15. CDR3 length: 19 residues. DNA of the CDR3: TGCAGCGTTGGAAACGCCCTAGCGGGGGGGCCATTCCCCTACAATGAGCAGTTCTTC. This translates into CSVGNALAGGPFPYNEQFF.

On this clone: Compared with germline, one end of the junction differs, possibly owing to a read error. This sample includes further DNA sequences coding for the same CDR3. The chain links TRBV2 to TRBJ2-3, with 9 positions matching TRBD2. Germline CDR1 SNHLY, CDR2 FYNNEI. This CDR3 has 16 amino acids. In DNA form, the CDR3 reads TGTGCCAGCAACCCCAAGGGCAGCGGGAGGCCAGATACGCAGTGTTTT. It is translated as CASNPKGSGRPDTQCF.

This chain links TRBV11-3 with TRBJ2-1, with no clear D. Germline V gene sequence: CDR1 SGHNT, CDR2 YENEEA. Trimming cost V 4 bases and J 8 bases, with 12 bases left between them. The CDR3 contains 13 residues. The CDR3 nucleotides are TGTGCCAGCAGCTCTAGAGTTTCGGATGAGCAGTTCTTC. This translates into CASSSRVSDEQFF.

The rearrangement uses TRBV27 and TRBJ2-7; D uncertain. The length of the CDR3 is 15 residues. Looked up from germline, CDR1 is MNHEY and CDR2 is SMNVEV (reference sequence). The germline V and J ends were trimmed by 2 bases and 0 bases, with 11 bases remaining between them. The CDR3 DNA reads TGTGCCAGCAGTTTAGTTCCGGACGGCTCCTACGAGCAGTACTTC. It yields the protein CASSLVPDGSYEQYF.

This chain links TRBV5-1 with TRBJ2-5; 7 bases line up with TRBD1. CDR1 is SGHRS and CDR2 is YFSETQ in the germline V gene. This CDR3 contains 15 residues. The J segment lost 1 base and the V segment lost 6 bases, leaving 9 bases of the junction unmatched. As DNA, the CDR3 is TGCGCCAGCACCCTATTCGACAGGGTCCAAGAGACCCAGTACTTC. Translating gives CASTLFDRVQETQYF. Filled out from reference TRBV5-1 and TRBJ2-5, the complete variable domain reads KAGVTQTPRYLIKTRGQQVTLSCSPISGHRSVSWYQQTPGQGLQFLFEYFSETQRNKGNFPGRFSGRQFSNSRSEMNVSTLELGDSALYLCASTLFDRVQETQYFGPGTRLLVL.

The V and J genes are TRBV5-8 and TRBJ1-3; no clear D gene. In germline, CDR1 is SGHTS, CDR2 YDEGEE. The CDR3 covers 12 residues. Trimming removed 4 bases at V and 4 bases at J, with 6 bases between. The CDR3 coding sequence is TGTGCCAGCAGCGACGACGGAAACACCATATATTTT. This gives the protein CASSDDGNTIYF. The whole variable domain, filled in from reference TRBV5-8 and TRBJ1-3, reads EAGVTQSPTHLIKTRGQQATLRCSPISGHTSVYWYQQALGLGLQFLLWYDEGEERNRGNFPPRFSGRQFPNYSSELNVNALELEDSALYLCASSDDGNTIYFGEGSWLTVV.

This clone was detected once. The chain combines TRBV7-9 with TRBJ1-5; 7 nucleotides line up with TRBD1. V lost 7 bases and J lost 7; bases outside the gene matches: 7. CDR1 is SEHNR, CDR2 FQNEAQ, per germline (reference sequence). This CDR3 is built from 13 residues. CDR3 sequence: CASNQGGRQPQHF. The CDR3 DNA is TGTGCCAGCAACCAGGGGGGTCGGCAGCCCCAGCATTTT.

The chain employs TRBV9 and TRBJ1-1; no reliable D call. Trimming took 2 bases from V and 0 from J, leaving 5 bases between them. CDR1 SGDLS and CDR2 YYNGEE come from the germline V gene. The CDR3 has 13 amino acids. The CDR3 DNA sequence: TGTGCCAGCAGCGTGGGGATGAACACTGAAGCTTTCTTT. Translated, it gives CASSVGMNTEAFF.

V and J are TRBV7-3 and TRBJ2-1; D may be TRBD2 (6 bases). Germline assignment: CDR1 SGHTA and CDR2 FQGTGA. The CDR3 has 15 amino acids. The ends were cut back, 5 bases at V and 9 bases at J, with 20 bases in the middle. CDR3 sequence reads: CASSPSGSGFTEQFF. CDR3 coding DNA: TGTGCCAGCAGCCCCTCAGGGAGCGGGTTCACTGAGCAGTTCTTC.

This chain links TRBV7-8 with TRBJ1-2; D unresolved. Germline V gene data show CDR1 as SGHVS and CDR2 as FQNEAQ. This CDR3 comprises 13 residues. V lost 2 bases and J 5 bases, leaving 9 bases between the germline ends. Here the CDR3 DNA reads TGTGCCAGCAGCTTACCGCAGAGTTATGGCTACACCTTC. This translates into CASSLPQSYGYTF.

This clone was detected a few times. The chain links TRBV5-6 to TRBJ2-5, with TRBD2 identical over 12 bases. Germline V lookup: CDR1 SGHDT, CDR2 YYEEEE. With V trimmed by 3 bases and J by 4 bases, 4 bases remained unmatched. The CDR3 runs to 15 residues. The CDR3 region has the DNA TGTGCCAGCAGCTCTAGCGGGAGGGCCTCAGAGACCCAGTACTTC. Amino acid sequence: CASSSSGRASETQYF. Together with reference TRBV5-6 and TRBJ2-5, the CDR3 gives the full variable domain: DAGVTQSPTHLIKTRGQQVTLRCSPKSGHDTVSWYQQALGQGPQFIFQYYEEEERQRGNFPDRFSGHQFPNYSSELNVNALLLGDSALYLCASSSSGRASETQYFGPGTRLLVL.

This clone was counted a few times. The chain recombines TRBV4-3 with TRBJ2-3; 12 bases agree with TRBD2. Germline lookup yields CDR1 LGHNA and CDR2 YSLEER. CDR3 size: 16 residues. Trimming cost V 0 bases and J 4 bases; bases outside gene matches: 2. CDR3 loop: CASSQDLAGGPDTQYF. CDR3 nucleotide sequence: TGCGCCAGCAGCCAAGATCTAGCGGGGGGGCCAGATACGCAGTATTTT.

The J gene is TRBJ2-7, the V gene TRBV11-2; D is uncertain. CDR1 is SGHAT and CDR2 is FQNNGV in the germline V gene. The CDR3 contains 13 residues. The V gene lost 3 bases and the J gene lost 3 bases, with 9 bases spanning the gap. CDR3 DNA: TGTGCCAGCAGCTTTTGGGAATTCTACGAGCAGTACTTC. Its translation is CASSFWEFYEQYF.

In its sample, this clone is medium-sized (0.01 to 0.1%). V and J are TRBV6-5 and TRBJ1-3; 11 nucleotides line up with TRBD1. Germline assignment: CDR1 MNHEY and CDR2 SVGAGI. This CDR3 is 15 amino acids long. The V segment lost 4 bases and the J segment 2 bases; nucleotides outside the gene matches: 1. The CDR3, as DNA: TGTGCCAGCAGTTTGGACAGGGGGCCTGGAAACACCATATATTTT. Its protein product is CASSLDRGPGNTIYF.

The chain couples TRBV6-5 to TRBJ2-2, with a tentative D call TRBD1 (6 bases). This CDR3 contains 14 residues. The V and J ends lost 5 bases and 4 bases respectively, with 11 bases between them. Per germline, CDR1 MNHEY and CDR2 SVGAGI. Written as DNA, the CDR3 is TGTGCCAGCAGTGGACAGACGAGCACCGGGGAGCTGTTTTTT. Its protein product is CASSGQTSTGELFF.

The chain employs TRBV6-5 and TRBJ2-1, with TRBD2 identical over 9 bases. The CDR3 loop spans 15 amino acids. After removal of 7 bases from V and 6 bases from J, the junction contained 10 bases not matched to a gene. The germline gives CDR1 MNHEY, CDR2 SVGAGI. Here the CDR3 DNA reads TGTGCCAGCAATCCTTCTAGCGGGAACCGCAATGAGCAGTTCTTC. Encoded protein: CASNPSSGNRNEQFF.

The V call is TRBV18, the J call TRBJ2-7, with D unclear. The germline gives CDR1 KGHSH, CDR2 LQKENI. V lost 3 bases and J lost 2, with 8 bases in between. The CDR3 covers 13 residues. CDR3 sequence reads: CASSPGSPYEQYF. As DNA, the CDR3 is TGTGCCAGCTCACCTGGCTCCCCCTACGAGCAGTACTTC. Full variable domain (remainder filled in from reference TRBV18 and TRBJ2-7): NAGVMQNPRHLVRRRGQEARLRCSPMKGHSHVYWYRQLPEEGLKFMVYLQKENIIDESGMPKERFSAEFPKEGPSILRIQQVVRGDSAAYFCASSPGSPYEQYFGPGTRLTVT.